This T cell receptor beta chain was sequenced for a study of T cells in Graves' hyperthyroidism and ophthalmopathy. This clonotype was observed many times. What it recognizes is unknown. Study conclusions and caveats: Ophthalmopathy prediction by the model preceded onset by a median approximately six months. A model of 13 V-J features distinguished ophthalmopathy from stable hyperthyroidism.

The CDR3 runs 15 residues. CDR1 is SGHTA and CDR2 is FQGNSA in the germline V gene. V lost 5 bases, J lost 4 bases, and 18 bases lay in between. From RNA transcripts, TCR beta CDR3 regions were amplified. The primer set for the first-round RT-PCR of the TCR CDR3 was HTBI. TCRdb recomputed calls from the multiplex PCR reads with MiXCR, one row per CDR3 protein. This sample has fewer than 650,000 distinct CDR3 sequences, with approximately 15% found just once. The specimen sequenced was blood. The V gene is TRBV7-2, the J gene TRBJ2-7; tentative D call: TRBD2 (6 bases). The receptor was isolated from a woman aged 18-35 years with Graves' ophthalmopathy. The CDR3 region has the DNA TGTGCCAGCAGCCACCCGGGACTTAGTCCTTACGAGCAGTACTTC. It is translated as CASSHPGLSPYEQYF.